A single sample gave rise to the 4 T cell receptor beta chains below, sequenced in a study of cytomegalovirus exposure and HLA in healthy donors. The PCR contained 60 Vbeta and 13 Jbeta primers. Sequenced by immunoSEQ multiplex PCR; TCRdb stores in-frame clones only, minus some. The sample holds approximately 140,000 clones; under 85% are singletons and the top ten take about 6.7%. The specimen sequenced was PBMCs. The source is a woman in her thirties or forties in good health and CMV-seropositive.

CDR3 residues: CASSDGGGAGETQYF. The CDR3 nucleotides are TGTGCCAGCAGTGATGGCGGGGGGGCTGGGGAGACCCAGTACTTC. The genes are TRBV2 and TRBJ2-5; 9 nucleotides line up with TRBD2. Germline CDR1 is SNHLY and CDR2 is FYNNEI. There are 15 residues in the CDR3. The V segment lost 3 bases and the J segment 5 bases; nucleotides outside the gene matches: 7. Looking up the rest from reference TRBV2 and TRBJ2-5 gives the full variable domain: EPEVTQTPSHQVTQMGQEVILRCVPISNHLYFYWYRQILGQKVEFLVSFYNNEISEKSEIFDDQFSVERPDGSNFTLKIRSTKLEDSAMYFCASSDGGGAGETQYFGPGTRLLVL.

With regard to this clone: One end of the junction fails to match germline, which may point to a read error. This rearrangement joins TRBV7-9 to TRBJ1-4, with TRBD1 as a possible D gene (6 bases). The CDR3 is made up of 14 amino acids. The V gene's germline CDR1 is SEHNR and CDR2 FQNEAQ (reference sequence). CDR3 coding DNA: TGTTCCAGCAGCTTTATCGGGACACAAGAAAAACTGTTTTTT. The encoded protein is CSSSFIGTQEKLFF.

V and J are TRBV27 and TRBJ2-5; the match to TRBD2 covers 12 bases. Germline loops: CDR1 MNHEY, CDR2 SMNVEV (reference sequence). V lost 5 bases to trimming and J lost 7 bases; unmatched junction nucleotides: 8. The CDR3 extends over 15 amino acids. The CDR3 sequence is CASSPGLAGSGTQYF. CDR3 nucleotides: TGTGCCAGCAGTCCGGGACTAGCGGGTTCCGGGACCCAGTACTTC.

This clone was counted only a few times. The V gene is TRBV15, the J gene TRBJ2-7, with 11 bases matching TRBD1. J lost 4 bases, V lost 4 bases, and 6 bases had no gene match. This CDR3 has 15 residues. Germline CDR1 reads LNHNV; CDR2 reads YYDKDF (reference sequence). The CDR3 nucleotides read TGTGCCACCAGCATCCGGACAGGGGGCGCGTACGAGCAGTACTTC. The encoded protein is CATSIRTGGAYEQYF.